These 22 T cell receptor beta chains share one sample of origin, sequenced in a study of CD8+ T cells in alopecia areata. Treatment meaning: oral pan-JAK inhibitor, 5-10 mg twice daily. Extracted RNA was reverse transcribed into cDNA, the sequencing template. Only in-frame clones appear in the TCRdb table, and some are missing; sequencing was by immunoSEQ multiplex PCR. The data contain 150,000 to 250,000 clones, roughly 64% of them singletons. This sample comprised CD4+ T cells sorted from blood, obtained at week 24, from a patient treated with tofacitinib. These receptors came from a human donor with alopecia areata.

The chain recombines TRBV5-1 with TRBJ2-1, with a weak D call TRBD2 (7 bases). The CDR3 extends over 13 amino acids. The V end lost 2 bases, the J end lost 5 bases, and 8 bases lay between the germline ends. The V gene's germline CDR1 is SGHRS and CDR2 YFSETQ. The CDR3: CASSLGGDNEQFF. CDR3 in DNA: TGCGCCAGCAGCTTAGGGGGGGACAATGAGCAGTTCTTC. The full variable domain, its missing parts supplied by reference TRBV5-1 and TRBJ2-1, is KAGVTQTPRYLIKTRGQQVTLSCSPISGHRSVSWYQQTPGQGLQFLFEYFSETQRNKGNFPGRFSGRQFSNSRSEMNVSTLELGDSALYLCASSLGGDNEQFFGPGTRLTVL.

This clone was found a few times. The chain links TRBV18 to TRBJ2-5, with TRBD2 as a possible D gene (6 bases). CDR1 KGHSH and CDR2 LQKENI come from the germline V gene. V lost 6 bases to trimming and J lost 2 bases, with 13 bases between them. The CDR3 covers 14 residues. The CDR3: CASSPRLVQETQYF. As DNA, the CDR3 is TGTGCCAGCTCCCCCAGACTAGTGCAAGAGACCCAGTACTTC.

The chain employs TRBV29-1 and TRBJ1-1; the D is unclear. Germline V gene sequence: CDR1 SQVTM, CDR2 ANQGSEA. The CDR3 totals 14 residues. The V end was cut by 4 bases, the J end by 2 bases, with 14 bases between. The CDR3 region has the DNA TGCAGCGTTGGGACGGGCGCGTTAAACACTGAAGCTTTCTTT. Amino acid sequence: CSVGTGALNTEAFF.

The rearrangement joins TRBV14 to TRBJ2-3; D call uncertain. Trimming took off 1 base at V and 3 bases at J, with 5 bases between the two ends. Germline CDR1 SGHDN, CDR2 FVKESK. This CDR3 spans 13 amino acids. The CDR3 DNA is TGTGCCAGCAGCCAAGTGCATACAGATACGCAGTATTTT. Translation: CASSQVHTDTQYF.

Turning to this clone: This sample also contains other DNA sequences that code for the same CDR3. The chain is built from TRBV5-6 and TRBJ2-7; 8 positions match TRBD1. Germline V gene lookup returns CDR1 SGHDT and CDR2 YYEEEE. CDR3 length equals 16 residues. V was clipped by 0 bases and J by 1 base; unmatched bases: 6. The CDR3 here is CASSLAGQGSSYEQYF. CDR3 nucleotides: TGTGCCAGCAGCTTGGCCGGACAGGGCAGTTCCTACGAGCAGTACTTC.

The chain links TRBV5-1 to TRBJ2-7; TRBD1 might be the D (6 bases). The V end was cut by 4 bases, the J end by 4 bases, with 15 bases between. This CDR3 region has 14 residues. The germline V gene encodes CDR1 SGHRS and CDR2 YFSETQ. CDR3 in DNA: TGCGCCAGCAGCCCAGGGACACTAGGATACGAGCAGTACTTC. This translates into CASSPGTLGYEQYF.

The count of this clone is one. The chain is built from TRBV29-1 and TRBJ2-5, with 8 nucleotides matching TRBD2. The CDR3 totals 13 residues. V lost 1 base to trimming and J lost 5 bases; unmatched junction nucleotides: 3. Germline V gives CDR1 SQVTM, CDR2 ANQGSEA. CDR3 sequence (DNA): TGCAGCGTTGAAGCGGGAGGGTCGGAGACCCAGTACTTC. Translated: CSVEAGGSETQYF. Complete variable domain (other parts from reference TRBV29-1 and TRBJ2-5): SAVISQKPSRDICQRGTSLTIQCQVDSQVTMMFWYRQQPGQSLTLIATANQGSEATYESGFVIDKFPISRPNLTFSTLTVSNMSPEDSSIYLCSVEAGGSETQYFGPGTRLLVL.

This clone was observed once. The CDR3, as DNA: TGTGCCAGCAGTAATCGACCTACAGGGTCGGAAGGCTACACCTTC. Its translation is CASSNRPTGSEGYTF. The rearrangement joins TRBV6-6 to TRBJ1-2, with D perhaps matching TRBD1 (6 bases). This CDR3 spans 15 amino acids. V was trimmed by 5 bases and J by 8 bases, leaving 21 bases between them. The V gene's germline CDR1 is MNHNY and CDR2 SVGAGI (reference sequence).

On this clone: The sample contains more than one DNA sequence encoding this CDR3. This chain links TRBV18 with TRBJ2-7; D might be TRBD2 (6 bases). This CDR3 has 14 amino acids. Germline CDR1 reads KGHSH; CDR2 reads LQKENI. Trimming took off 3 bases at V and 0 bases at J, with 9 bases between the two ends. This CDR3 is CASSPSGTSYEQYF. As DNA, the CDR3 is TGTGCCAGCTCACCTAGCGGAACCTCCTACGAGCAGTACTTC.

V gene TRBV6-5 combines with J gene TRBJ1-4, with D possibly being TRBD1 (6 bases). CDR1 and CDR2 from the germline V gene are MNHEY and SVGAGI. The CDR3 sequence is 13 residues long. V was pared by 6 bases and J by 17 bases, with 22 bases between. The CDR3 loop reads CASRTRTDRTVFF. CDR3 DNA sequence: TGTGCCAGCAGAACCAGGACAGATCGAACTGTTTTTTTT.

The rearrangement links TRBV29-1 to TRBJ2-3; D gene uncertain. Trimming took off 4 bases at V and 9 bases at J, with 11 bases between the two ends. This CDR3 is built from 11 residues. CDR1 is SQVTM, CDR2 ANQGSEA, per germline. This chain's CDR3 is CSVVGSRTQYF. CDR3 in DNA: TGCAGCGTTGTGGGCAGTAGGACGCAGTATTTT.

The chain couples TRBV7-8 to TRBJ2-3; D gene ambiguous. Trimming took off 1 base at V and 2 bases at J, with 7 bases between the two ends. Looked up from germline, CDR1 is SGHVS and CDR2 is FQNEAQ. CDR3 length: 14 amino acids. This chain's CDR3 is CASSLGQTTDTQYF. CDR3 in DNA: TGTGCCAGCAGCTTAGGTCAAACCACAGATACGCAGTATTTT.

The CDR3: CSVTHGGGNYEQYF. For the CDR3, the DNA is TGCAGCGTTACCCACGGCGGGGGGAATTACGAGCAGTACTTC. The rearrangement uses TRBV29-1 and TRBJ2-7, with 8 bases fitting TRBD2. CDR3 size: 14 residues. With 5 bases clipped from V and 4 bases from J, the junction kept 10 bases outside the gene matches. Germline CDR1 and CDR2: SQVTM and ANQGSEA.

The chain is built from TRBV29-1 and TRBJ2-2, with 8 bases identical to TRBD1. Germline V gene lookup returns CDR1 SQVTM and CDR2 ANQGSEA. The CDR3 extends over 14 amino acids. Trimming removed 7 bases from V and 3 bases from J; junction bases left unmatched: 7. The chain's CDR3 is CSAPGQDDTGELFF. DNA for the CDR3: TGCAGCGCTCCGGGACAGGATGACACCGGGGAGCTGTTTTTT.

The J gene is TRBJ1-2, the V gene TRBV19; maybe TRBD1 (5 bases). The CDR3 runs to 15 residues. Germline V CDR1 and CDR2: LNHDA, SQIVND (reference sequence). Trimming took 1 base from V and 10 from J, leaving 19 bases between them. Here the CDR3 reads CASSIARGQAGDYTF. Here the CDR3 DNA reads TGTGCCAGTAGTATAGCACGGGGCCAGGCCGGAGACTACACCTTC. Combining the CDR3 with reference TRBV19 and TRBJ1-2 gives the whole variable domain DGGITQSPKYLFRKEGQNVTLSCEQNLNHDAMYWYRQDPGQGLRLIYYSQIVNDFQKGDIAEGYSVSREKKESFPLTVTSAQKNPTAFYLCASSIARGQAGDYTFGSGTRLTVV.

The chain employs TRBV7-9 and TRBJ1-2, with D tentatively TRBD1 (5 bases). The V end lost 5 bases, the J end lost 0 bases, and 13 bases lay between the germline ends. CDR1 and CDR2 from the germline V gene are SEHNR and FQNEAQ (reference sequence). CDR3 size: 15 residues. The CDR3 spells CASSINDRSNYGYTF. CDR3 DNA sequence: TGTGCCAGCAGCATAAACGACAGATCTAACTATGGCTACACCTTC.

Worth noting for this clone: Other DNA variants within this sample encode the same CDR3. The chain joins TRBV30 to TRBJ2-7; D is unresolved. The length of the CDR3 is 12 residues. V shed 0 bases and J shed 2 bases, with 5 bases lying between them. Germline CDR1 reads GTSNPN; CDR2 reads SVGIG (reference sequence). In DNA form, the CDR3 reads TGTGCCTGGAGTGTAGGAGCCTACGAGCAGTACTTC. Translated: CAWSVGAYEQYF.

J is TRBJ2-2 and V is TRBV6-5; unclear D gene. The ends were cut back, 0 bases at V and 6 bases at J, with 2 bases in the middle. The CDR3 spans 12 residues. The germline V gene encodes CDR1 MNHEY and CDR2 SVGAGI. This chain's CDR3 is CASSYSAGELFF. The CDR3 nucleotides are TGTGCCAGCAGTTACTCGGCCGGGGAGCTGTTTTTT.

CDR3 sequence reads: CASRGLDNTGELFF. The CDR3 DNA sequence: TGTGCCAGCAGAGGACTAGATAACACCGGGGAGCTGTTTTTT. The chain uses TRBV2 and TRBJ2-2; 7 bases map to TRBD2. The CDR3 loop spans 14 amino acids. J was trimmed by 2 bases and V by 6 bases; bases with no gene match: 3. Germline CDR1 is SNHLY and CDR2 is FYNNEI.

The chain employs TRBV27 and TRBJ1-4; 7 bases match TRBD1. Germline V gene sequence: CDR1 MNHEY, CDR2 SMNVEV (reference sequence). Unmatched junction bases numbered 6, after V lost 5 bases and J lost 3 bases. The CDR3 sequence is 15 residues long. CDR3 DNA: TGTGCCAGCAGTCCCCGGGACAGCCCTAATGAAAAACTGTTTTTT. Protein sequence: CASSPRDSPNEKLFF.

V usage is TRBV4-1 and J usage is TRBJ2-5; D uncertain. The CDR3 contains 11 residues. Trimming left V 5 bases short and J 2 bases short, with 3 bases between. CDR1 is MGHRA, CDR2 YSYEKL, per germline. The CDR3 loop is CASSGQETQYF. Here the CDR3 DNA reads TGCGCCAGCAGCGGGCAAGAGACCCAGTACTTC.

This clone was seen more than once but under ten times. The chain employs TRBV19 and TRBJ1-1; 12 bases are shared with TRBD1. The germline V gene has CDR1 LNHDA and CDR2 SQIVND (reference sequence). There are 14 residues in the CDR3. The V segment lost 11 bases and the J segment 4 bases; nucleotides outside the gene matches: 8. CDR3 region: CAEGQGARGTEAFF. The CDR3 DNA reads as TGTGCCGAGGGACAGGGGGCGCGAGGCACTGAAGCTTTCTTT.